This T cell receptor (beta chain) was obtained from a study of read filtering for tumor transcriptome and immune sequencing. Study-level information: The cohort had over 16 men and over eleven women aged about 40 to 90, mean about 66 years. Per sample, TCR-region reads ranged about 4 to 11 million by IR-seq, roughly 85 to 1273 by RNA-seq. Study-wide results and caveats: Approximately 82% of IR-seq clonotypes had one read, totaling around 3.5% of reads; RNA-seq: roughly 76% and 46%.

Many counts were recorded for this clonotype. No antigen is known for it. This library used roughly 400 ng RNA and molecular barcoded adaptors spanning alpha/delta and beta/gamma chains. A single record per CDR3 protein comes from TCRdb applying MiXCR to the reads. The table lists 60,000 to 75,000 distinct CDR3 sequences, approximately 18% of them singletons. V was trimmed by 3 bases and J by 4 bases, leaving 7 bases between them. Germline CDR1 is LNHDA and CDR2 is SQIVND (reference sequence). CDR3 length equals 13 residues. Sequencing was done on a sample of a population of CD138-negative cells sorted from bone marrow. The V call is TRBV19, the J call TRBJ2-1; D not certain. This TCR was recovered from a donor at least 40 years old with multiple myeloma. Written as DNA, the CDR3 is TGTGCCAGTAGTATTTGGCAGTACAATGAGCAGTTCTTC. The encoded protein is CASSIWQYNEQFF. The whole variable domain, remainder taken from reference TRBV19 and TRBJ2-1, is DGGITQSPKYLFRKEGQNVTLSCEQNLNHDAMYWYRQDPGQGLRLIYYSQIVNDFQKGDIAEGYSVSREKKESFPLTVTSAQKNPTAFYLCASSIWQYNEQFFGPGTRLTVL.